The rows below give T cell receptor beta chains drawn from one sample of a study of cytotoxic CD8 clonotypes in ibrutinib-treated CLL. Sequencing was performed with immunoSEQ multiplex PCR; in TCRdb, only in-frame clones are kept and a portion is missing. The table has roughly 24,000 clones, around 73% seen once. This specimen was PBMCs, taken before ibrutinib treatment. These TCRs come from a human donor with chronic lymphocytic leukemia. Both conserved end residues are part of each CDR3. A D gene is named only where the DNA matches it firmly. The size entry is marked missing in some rows and otherwise reads once, few, many or a size class.

>-|TRBD2|TRBV5-3|TRBJ2-7
CARSNQLSTSGRAWEQYF
TGTGCCAGAAGCAACCAACTTTCTACTAGCGGGAGGGCCTGGGAGCAGTACTTC
>-|-|TRBV7-9|TRBJ1-6
CASSSPGPFMPLHF
TGTGCCAGCAGCTCCCCGGGCCCTTTTATGCCCCTCCACTTT
>-|-|TRBV18|TRBJ2-1
CASSPSTGAGYNEQFF
TGTGCCAGCTCACCATCTACAGGGGCGGGATACAATGAGCAGTTCTTC
>-|-|TRBV19|TRBJ1-1
CASQWTDEGLNTEAFF
TGTGCCAGCCAGTGGACAGATGAGGGGTTGAACACTGAAGCTTTCTTT
>-|TRBD1|TRBV27|TRBJ1-4
CASSLEGARGEKLFF
TGTGCCAGCAGTTTGGAGGGGGCGCGAGGGGAAAAACTGTTTTTT
>-|TRBD1|TRBV2|TRBJ2-5
CATFRDRQETQYF
TGTGCCACCTTCCGGGACAGACAAGAGACCCAGTACTTC
>-|-|TRBV4-1|TRBJ2-2
CASSPLGAPGTANTGELFF
TGCGCCAGCAGCCCCCTCGGTGCCCCCGGGACGGCGAACACCGGGGAGCTGTTTTTT
>-|-|TRBV25-1|TRBJ1-4
CASRRGPNEKLFF
TGTGCCAGCAGGAGGGGACCGAATGAAAAACTGTTTTTT
>large|-|TRBV5-1|TRBJ2-7
CASSSREGSPSKSGQYF
TGCGCCAGCAGCTCGAGAGAAGGGAGCCCAAGTAAGTCAGGGCAGTACTTC
>-|TRBD2|TRBV19|TRBJ2-1
CASRGLADYNEQFF
TGTGCCAGTAGAGGACTAGCGGACTACAATGAGCAGTTCTTC
>-|TRBD1|TRBV11-1|TRBJ2-7
CASSLGTGASYEQYF
TGTGCCAGCAGCTTAGGGACAGGGGCGTCCTACGAGCAGTACTTC
>-|TRBD1|TRBV9|TRBJ1-2
CASSKVTGEYGYTF
TGTGCCAGCAGCAAAGTTACAGGGGAATATGGCTACACCTTC
>-|-|TRBV12-5|TRBJ1-5
CASKDQINNQPQHF
TGTGCTAGTAAAGACCAGATAAACAATCAGCCCCAGCATTTT
>-|-|TRBV19|TRBJ2-7
CASSIGFGRVEQYF
TGTGCCAGTAGTATTGGGTTTGGCAGGGTCGAGCAGTACTTC
>few|-|TRBV5-4|TRBJ2-1
CASSLGTVTSYNEQFF
TGTGCCAGCAGCTTGGGCACGGTCACCTCCTACAATGAGCAGTTCTTC
>-|-|TRBV19|TRBJ2-3
CASSISGLFRVADTQYF
TGTGCCAGTAGTATCTCGGGACTTTTTAGGGTAGCAGATACGCAGTATTTT
>-|TRBD2|TRBV27|TRBJ2-1
CASSLSPGGNFGEQFF
TGTGCCAGCAGTTTATCCCCGGGAGGGAATTTTGGTGAGCAGTTCTTC
>-|-|TRBV19|TRBJ2-5
CASSIGGVETQYF
TGTGCCAGTAGTATAGGAGGGGTGGAGACCCAGTACTTC
>-|TRBD2|TRBV5-4|TRBJ2-2
CASSHGLAGASGELFF
TGTGCCAGCAGCCACGGACTAGCGGGAGCGTCCGGGGAGCTGTTTTTT
>-|-|TRBV5-4|TRBJ2-2
CASSLSRGPGELFF
TGTGCCAGCAGCTTGTCCCGCGGCCCCGGGGAGCTGTTTTTT
>-|-|TRBV15|TRBJ2-3
CATSRDGGTDTQYF
TGTGCCACCAGCAGAGATGGAGGCACAGATACGCAGTATTTT
>-|TRBD1|TRBV28|TRBJ1-2
CASSTGTDYGYTF
TGTGCCAGCAGTACCGGGACAGACTATGGCTACACCTTC
>-|-|TRBV30|TRBJ1-1
CAWSGGLVTEAFF
TGTGCCTGGAGCGGGGGGTTAGTCACTGAAGCTTTCTTT
>-|-|TRBV19|TRBJ2-5
CASRRGGAQETQYF
TGTGCCAGTAGAAGGGGGGGGGCTCAAGAGACCCAGTACTTC
>-|-|TRBV7-2|TRBJ2-3
CASSFDWDGSQYF
TGTGCCAGCAGCTTTGATTGGGACGGATCGCAGTATTTT
>-|-|TRBV10-3|TRBJ2-7
CAISGEGEEQYF
TGTGCCATCAGCGGCGAAGGGGAGGAGCAGTACTTC
>few|-|TRBV7-3|TRBJ1-2
CASSLNPGYGYTF
TGTGCCAGCAGCTTAAATCCTGGGTATGGCTACACCTTC
>-|-|TRBV25-1|TRBJ2-1
CASSDHGGEQFF
TGTGCCAGCAGTGATCACGGTGGTGAGCAGTTCTTC
>once|TRBD2|TRBV6-4|TRBJ2-3
CASSDSQAGPTDTQYF
TGTGCCAGCAGTGACTCGCAAGCGGGGCCCACAGATACGCAGTATTTT
>-|TRBD2|TRBV4-1|TRBJ2-1
CASSQPGLADSYNEQFF
TGCGCCAGCAGCCAACCGGGACTAGCGGACTCCTACAATGAGCAGTTCTTC
>-|TRBD2|TRBV27|TRBJ2-3
CASSSGLAPDTQYF
TGTGCCAGCAGTTCGGGACTAGCCCCAGATACGCAGTATTTT
>-|-|TRBV5-1|TRBJ1-2
CASSGEEGAGYTF
TGCGCCAGCAGCGGCGAGGAAGGGGCTGGCTACACCTTC
>few|-|TRBV14|TRBJ2-2
CASSPYTGELFF
TGTGCCAGCAGCCCCTACACCGGGGAGCTGTTTTTT
>-|-|TRBV6-4|TRBJ2-1
CASSDSGKPANEQFF
TGTGCCAGCAGTGACTCGGGGAAGCCGGCGAATGAGCAGTTCTTC
>-|TRBD1|TRBV5-1|TRBJ1-1
CASSGGQWGTEAFF
TGCGCCAGCAGCGGGGGACAGTGGGGCACTGAAGCTTTCTTT
>-|TRBD2|TRBV27|TRBJ2-1
CASSSHRTSGAYNEQFF
TGTGCCAGCAGTTCCCACCGGACTAGCGGGGCTTACAATGAGCAGTTCTTC
>-|TRBD1|TRBV5-5|TRBJ2-7
CASSLTGGQGARGYEQYF
TGTGCCAGCAGCCTCACTGGGGGACAGGGGGCGCGGGGGTACGAGCAGTACTTC
>-|TRBD2|TRBV6-4|TRBJ2-2
CASTPGGATGELFF
TGTGCCAGCACTCCGGGAGGGGCCACCGGGGAGCTGTTTTTT
>few|-|TRBV28|TRBJ2-7
CASSSVVDEQYF
TGTGCCAGCAGCTCAGTGGTCGACGAGCAGTACTTC
>-|-|TRBV7-8|TRBJ2-7
CASSSNVRERQFYEQYF
TGTGCCAGCAGCTCAAATGTCCGGGAACGACAATTCTACGAGCAGTACTTC
>few|-|TRBV7-9|TRBJ1-1
CASSLGAGVNTEAFF
TGTGCCAGCAGCTTAGGGGCGGGGGTCAACACTGAAGCTTTCTTT
>-|-|TRBV7-2|TRBJ1-4
CASSLAGAATTNEKLFF
TGTGCCAGCAGCTTAGCCGGGGCAGCTACAACTAATGAAAAACTGTTTTTT
>-|TRBD2|TRBV18|TRBJ2-2
CASSRGTSGDGGELFF
TGTGCCAGCTCCCGAGGGACTAGCGGGGACGGCGGGGAGCTGTTTTTT
>-|TRBD1|TRBV5-8|TRBJ1-5
CASSLEGGNSEPQHF
TGTGCCAGCAGCTTGGAAGGGGGCAACAGTGAGCCCCAGCATTTT
>once|TRBD1|TRBV19|TRBJ2-1
CASSIDAGQAREQFF
TGTGCCAGTAGTATAGATGCGGGACAGGCCAGGGAGCAGTTCTTC